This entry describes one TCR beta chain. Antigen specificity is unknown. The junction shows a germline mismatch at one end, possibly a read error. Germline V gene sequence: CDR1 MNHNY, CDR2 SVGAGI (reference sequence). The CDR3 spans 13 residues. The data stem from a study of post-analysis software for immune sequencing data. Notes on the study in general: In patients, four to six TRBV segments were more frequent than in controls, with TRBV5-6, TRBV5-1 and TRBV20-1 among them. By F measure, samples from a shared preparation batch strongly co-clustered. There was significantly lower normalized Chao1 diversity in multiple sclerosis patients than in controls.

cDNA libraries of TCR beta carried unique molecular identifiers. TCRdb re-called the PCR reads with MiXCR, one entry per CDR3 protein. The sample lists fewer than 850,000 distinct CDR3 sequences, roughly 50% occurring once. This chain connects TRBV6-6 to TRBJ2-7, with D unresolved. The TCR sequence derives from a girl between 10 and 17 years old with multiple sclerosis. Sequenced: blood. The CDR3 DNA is TGTGCCGGCAGTTACTCTCAGGCCTACGAGCAGTACTTC. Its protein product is CAGSYSQAYEQYF.